One and the same sample provided the 15 T cell receptor beta chains below, sequenced in a study of T cells in Graves' hyperthyroidism and ophthalmopathy. Template material for amplifying TCR beta CDR3 regions consisted of RNA transcripts. RT-PCR in the first round (using the HTBI primer set) targeted the TCR CDR3. TCRdb redid the calling of the multiplex PCR reads with MiXCR, one entry per CDR3 protein. The sample consists of roughly 640,000 distinct CDR3 sequences, approximately 16% of them appearing once. The material sequenced was blood. Source of these receptors: a middle-aged woman with Graves' ophthalmopathy.

This clonotype has ten or more counts. CDR3 loop: CASSWTGGGRGRYNEQFF. The CDR3 DNA reads TGTGCCAGCAGTTGGACAGGGGGAGGTCGCGGGAGGTACAATGAGCAGTTCTTC. This chain links TRBV28 with TRBJ2-1; TRBD1 aligns across 10 bases. Germline V CDR1 and CDR2: MDHEN, SYDVKM. V was pared by 4 bases and J by 4 bases, with 13 bases of the junction left unmatched. CDR3 size: 18 residues.

This clonotype was observed many times. The rearrangement uses TRBV20-1 and TRBJ2-1; TRBD2 matches 12 bases. This CDR3 comprises 18 residues. The germline V gene encodes CDR1 DFQATT and CDR2 SNEGSKA (reference sequence). The V segment lost 0 bases and the J segment 8 bases; nucleotides outside the gene matches: 14. The CDR3 spells CSARDARPSGRAWDEQFF. In DNA form, the CDR3 reads TGCAGTGCTAGAGATGCGAGACCTAGCGGGAGGGCCTGGGATGAGCAGTTCTTC.

This clonotype was detected only a few times. The J gene is TRBJ2-3, the V gene TRBV5-1, with TRBD2 matching over 11 bases. The trim removed 7 bases at V and 2 bases at J, leaving 9 bases unmatched. Germline CDR1 is SGHRS and CDR2 is YFSETQ. The CDR3 runs to 16 residues. CDR3 residues: CASSRPSGGITDTQYF. CDR3 sequence (DNA): TGCGCCAGCTCTAGACCTAGCGGGGGGATCACAGATACGCAGTATTTT. The full variable domain, completed using reference TRBV5-1 and TRBJ2-3, is KAGVTQTPRYLIKTRGQQVTLSCSPISGHRSVSWYQQTPGQGLQFLFEYFSETQRNKGNFPGRFSGRQFSNSRSEMNVSTLELGDSALYLCASSRPSGGITDTQYFGPGTRLTVL.

This clonotype has a count of ten or more. This chain connects TRBV6-1 to TRBJ1-1, with D uncertain. V lost 6 bases and J 11 bases, leaving 19 bases between the germline ends. Germline-derived CDR1 and CDR2 are MNHNS and SASEGT. This CDR3 contains 13 residues. The CDR3 spells CASRATWRLSAFF. In nucleotides, the CDR3 is TGTGCCAGCAGGGCCACGTGGCGTTTGTCGGCTTTCTTT.

Worth noting for this clonotype: A single base separates this from a much larger clone, so it may be a read error. V is TRBV12-3 or TRBV12-4 and J is TRBJ1-3; 7 bases line up with TRBD1. V shed 6 bases and J 2 bases; nucleotides not matched to a gene: 7. The CDR3 runs to 15 residues. CDR3: CASSRQGIAGNTIYF. Here the CDR3 DNA reads TGTGCCAGCAGCAGACAGGGAATAGCTGGAAACACCATATATTTT.

The chain uses TRBV20-1 and TRBJ2-1; no firm D call. The germline CDR1 and CDR2 sequences are DFQATT and SNEGSKA (reference sequence). CDR3 length equals 18 residues. The V end was cut by 2 bases, the J end by 2 bases, with 22 bases between. Here the CDR3 DNA reads TGCAGTGCTAGACCACGACGGCCAGCAGGAACCACCTACAATGAGCAGTTCTTC. It is translated as CSARPRRPAGTTYNEQFF.

This clonotype was picked up a small number of times. This chain joins TRBV6-8 and TRBJ2-3; weak D call: TRBD2 (7 bases). Trimming took 7 bases from V and 7 from J, leaving 21 bases between them. CDR1 and CDR2 from the germline V gene are MNHGY and SAAAGT. The CDR3 runs 15 residues. The CDR3 region is CASTSFGGGLNTQYF. CDR3 DNA sequence: TGTGCCAGCACTTCCTTTGGGGGGGGCCTGAATACGCAGTATTTT.

V and J are TRBV20-1 and TRBJ1-1, with 7 bases lining up with TRBD1. This CDR3 region has 12 residues. Per germline, CDR1 DFQATT and CDR2 SNEGSKA (reference sequence). Trimming at V came to 5 bases and at J to 5 bases, leaving 5 bases not matched to a gene. The CDR3 protein is CSAPDRATEAFF. CDR3 bases: TGCAGTGCTCCCGACAGGGCTACTGAAGCTTTCTTT.

This clonotype has a count of ten or more. The chain uses TRBV28 and TRBJ2-1, with 7 bases that match TRBD1. Germline V CDR1 and CDR2: MDHEN, SYDVKM. The V segment lost 8 bases and the J segment 3 bases; nucleotides outside the gene matches: 4. The CDR3 consists of 13 residues. The CDR3 DNA sequence: TGTGCCAGCGCCAACAGGGGCTACAATGAGCAGTTCTTC. Amino acid sequence: CASANRGYNEQFF.

This sequence joins TRBV19 and TRBJ1-5; unclear D gene. This CDR3 contains 13 residues. V was clipped by 5 bases and J by 5 bases, with 10 bases between them. The V gene's germline CDR1 is LNHDA and CDR2 SQIVND (reference sequence). CDR3 sequence (DNA): TGTGCCAGTAGTTCCCTGGATGATCAGCCCCAGCATTTT. Its translation: CASSSLDDQPQHF.

The sample holds many counts of this clonotype. CDR3: CAWGPRPQVEAFF. Here the CDR3 DNA reads TGTGCCTGGGGTCCTCGGCCCCAAGTTGAAGCTTTCTTT. V is TRBV30 and J is TRBJ1-1, with D hard to call. Germline assignment: CDR1 GTSNPN and CDR2 SVGIG (reference sequence). The V and J ends lost 5 bases and 7 bases respectively, with 17 bases between them. This CDR3 is built from 13 residues. Full variable domain (remainder filled in from reference TRBV30 and TRBJ1-1): SQTIHQWPATLVQPVGSPLSLECTVEGTSNPNLYWYRQAAGRGLQLLFYSVGIGQISSEVPQNLSASRPQDRQFILSSKKLLLSDSGFYLCAWGPRPQVEAFFGQGTRLTVV.

Ten or more counts support this clonotype. The V gene is TRBV5-1, the J gene TRBJ1-1; TRBD1 agrees at 7 bases. The CDR3 length is 14 residues. Germline V gene lookup returns CDR1 SGHRS and CDR2 YFSETQ. The V segment lost 4 bases and the J segment 6 bases; nucleotides outside the gene matches: 9. CDR3 amino acids: CASSRDSKVSEAFF. The DNA for the CDR3 is TGCGCCAGCAGCCGGGACAGTAAGGTCTCTGAAGCTTTCTTT.

This sequence joins TRBV7-9 and TRBJ1-2; possible D gene TRBD1, 5 bases. The germline CDR1 and CDR2 sequences are SEHNR and FQNEAQ (reference sequence). V was shortened by 5 bases and J by 0 bases, with 13 bases between the two germline ends. The CDR3 is 15 amino acids. The CDR3: CASSLSVGANYGYTF. The CDR3, as DNA: TGTGCCAGCAGCCTAAGCGTGGGGGCTAACTATGGCTACACCTTC.

This clonotype has a count of ten or more. J is TRBJ2-1 and V is TRBV3-1, with 9 bases lining up with TRBD2. The V segment lost 3 bases and the J segment 1 base; nucleotides outside the gene matches: 4. The CDR3 loop spans 16 amino acids. Germline-derived CDR1 and CDR2 are LGHDT and YNNKEL (reference sequence). CDR3 amino acids: CASSQGLAGSYNEQFF. The CDR3, as DNA: TGTGCCAGCAGCCAGGGTCTAGCGGGATCCTACAATGAGCAGTTCTTC.

The rearrangement links TRBV10-3 to TRBJ2-7; unclear D gene. There are 12 residues in the CDR3. Trimming stripped 3 bases from V and 7 bases from J, with 10 bases between. Germline CDR1 and CDR2: ENHRY and SYGVKD. The DNA for the CDR3 is TGTGCCATCAGTGACGGGCTGGGAGAGCAGTACTTC. Translation gives CAISDGLGEQYF.